The 18 T cell receptor beta chains listed next were all sequenced from one sample in a study of blood T cell repertoires in COVID-19 (TCRdb year 2020). Libraries were constructed by the immunoSEQ multiplex PCR assay. The table comes from immuneACCESS by way of TCRdb, which keeps in-frame sequences with V and J called. Part of the clones is missing from these tables; in studies checked, under half for an unresolved V gene and the rest for unknown reasons. The sample has some 300,000 clones on record, 85% to 90% of them singletons. Together, the top ten hold about 4.2% of the sample. What was sequenced was PBMCs or T cells enriched from blood (not recorded which). These receptors all come from a young man who had recovered from COVID-19.

The chain is built from TRBV11-2 and TRBJ1-2; D gene unclear. V lost 4 bases to trimming and J lost 5 bases, with 11 bases between them. This CDR3 has 13 residues. Germline-derived CDR1 and CDR2 are SGHAT and FQNNGV. CDR3 amino acids: CASSSDGDYGYTF. CDR3 in DNA: TGTGCCAGCAGCTCGGACGGGGATTATGGCTACACCTTC.

The chain uses TRBV27 and TRBJ1-2; D gene unclear. The germline V and J ends were trimmed by 3 bases and 2 bases, with 7 bases remaining between them. Germline values: CDR1 MNHEY, CDR2 SMNVEV (reference sequence). CDR3 length: 13 amino acids. The CDR3: CASSLNRNYGYTF. CDR3 nucleotides: TGTGCCAGCAGTTTGAACAGAAACTATGGCTACACCTTC.

The chain is built from TRBV24-1 and TRBJ2-3; tentatively, D is TRBD1 (5 bases). Per the germline V gene, CDR1 is KGHDR and CDR2 is SFDVKD. The V and J ends lost 5 bases and 4 bases respectively, with 15 bases between them. The CDR3 is made up of 15 amino acids. The CDR3 coding sequence is TGTGCCACCAGTGTACAGGCCCTCCTCCCAGATACGCAGTATTTT. Amino acid sequence: CATSVQALLPDTQYF.

The V and J genes are TRBV4-1 and TRBJ2-4; the D gene is possibly TRBD2 (6 bases). Germline CDR1 is MGHRA and CDR2 is YSYEKL. Trimming removed 3 bases from V and 1 base from J, with 16 bases in between. There are 17 residues in the CDR3. CDR3 sequence: CASSHLLSGAAKNIQYF. As DNA, the CDR3 is TGCGCCAGCAGCCACCTACTATCGGGAGCTGCCAAAAACATTCAGTACTTC.

This chain connects TRBV4-2 to TRBJ2-7; D perhaps matches TRBD1 (6 bases). Between the trimmed V and J ends, which lost 4 bases and 6 bases, there was a span of 22 bases. The CDR3 is 16 residues long. Per the germline V gene, CDR1 is LGHNA and CDR2 is YNFKEQ. CDR3 coding DNA: TGTGCCAGCAGCCTGCGGTCCGCGGCAGGGGCAGGCGAGCAGTACTTC. Protein: CASSLRSAAGAGEQYF.

The sample holds one count of this clone. This rearrangement joins TRBV5-1 to TRBJ2-3; perhaps TRBD2 as D (5 bases). Germline V gene lookup returns CDR1 SGHRS and CDR2 YFSETQ. This CDR3 is built from 14 residues. The V end was cut by 4 bases, the J end by 1 base, with 10 bases between. CDR3 loop: CASSQGGGTDTQYF. DNA of the CDR3: TGCGCCAGCAGCCAAGGAGGAGGCACAGATACGCAGTATTTT.

In this sample, this clone turned up once. The genes are TRBV12-3 or TRBV12-4 and TRBJ1-1; D not resolved. The ends were cut back, 8 bases at V and 1 base at J, with 8 bases in the middle. The CDR3 is 12 amino acids. DNA of the CDR3: TGTGCCAGCCAAGGGAGGAACACTGAAGCTTTCTTT. Encoded protein: CASQGRNTEAFF.

Points on this clone: This CDR3 is also generated by other DNA sequences in the sample. The chain employs TRBV18 and TRBJ1-2; 11 bases match TRBD1. Trimming at V came to 0 bases and at J to 4 bases, leaving 1 base not matched to a gene. The germline gives CDR1 KGHSH, CDR2 LQKENI. This CDR3 has 15 residues. For the CDR3, the DNA is TGTGCCAGCTCACCACCCGGGACAGGGGGCTATGGCTACACCTTC. Its protein is CASSPPGTGGYGYTF.

In its sample, this clone was seen a few times. The rearrangement uses TRBV7-6 and TRBJ1-2; TRBD1 is a possible D gene (5 bases). Germline V CDR1 and CDR2: SGHVS, FNYEAQ. The CDR3 is 15 amino acids. V shed 6 bases and J shed 3 bases, with 17 bases lying between them. In DNA form, the CDR3 reads TGTGCCAGCAGTCTAACAGGATCTGAGTACTATGGCTACACCTTC. Encoded protein: CASSLTGSEYYGYTF.

The chain carries TRBV27 and TRBJ2-7; 9 nucleotides line up with TRBD1. Trimming at V came to 2 bases and at J to 6 bases, leaving 5 bases not matched to a gene. CDR3 length: 14 residues. Per the germline V gene, CDR1 is MNHEY and CDR2 is SMNVEV (reference sequence). The CDR3 nucleotides read TGTGCCAGCAGTTTAGCGGGACAGGGACTCGAGCAGTACTTC. This codes for CASSLAGQGLEQYF.

V gene TRBV5-4 combines with J gene TRBJ2-3; D possibly corresponds to TRBD2 (6 bases). V was cut by 3 bases and J by 11 bases, with 10 bases left in between. Germline CDR1 reads SGHNT; CDR2 reads YYREEE (reference sequence). This CDR3 comprises 11 residues. The DNA of the CDR3 is TGTGCCAGCAGCTCGGCGGGATTGCAGTATTTT. Its protein is CASSSAGLQYF.

This rearrangement joins TRBV6-5 to TRBJ1-1; D is unresolved. V was shortened by 6 bases and J by 1 base, with 12 bases between the two germline ends. The CDR3 is 14 amino acids. Germline V CDR1 and CDR2: MNHEY, SVGAGI. CDR3 loop: CASSLRRSNTEAFF. The CDR3 DNA reads TGTGCCAGCAGCCTGCGCCGTTCGAACACTGAAGCTTTCTTT.

V gene TRBV25-1 combines with J gene TRBJ2-2, with D uncertain. The germline V gene encodes CDR1 MGHDK and CDR2 SYGVNS. The CDR3 is 14 residues long. V was trimmed by 6 bases and J by 1 base, leaving 9 bases between them. The CDR3 DNA reads as TGTGCCAGCAGGATTACTGGGAACACCGGGGAGCTGTTTTTT. This encodes CASRITGNTGELFF.

V usage is TRBV25-1 and J usage is TRBJ2-2, with a tentative D call TRBD2 (6 bases). Germline V gene sequence: CDR1 MGHDK, CDR2 SYGVNS. With 0 bases removed from V and 6 bases from J, the gap between germline ends came to 14 bases. The CDR3 contains 16 residues. CDR3 protein: CASSEYFGGTPGELFF. In DNA form, the CDR3 reads TGTGCCAGCAGTGAATATTTCGGAGGGACCCCCGGGGAGCTGTTTTTT.

The V and J genes are TRBV4-2 and TRBJ2-1, with 14 positions matching TRBD2. CDR1 and CDR2 from the germline V gene are LGHNA and YNFKEQ. CDR3 length: 17 residues. Trimming took 2 bases from V and 5 from J; bases not matched to a gene: 5. The CDR3 nucleotides read TGTGCCAGCAGCCAAAGACTAGCGGGGGGGTGGGACAATGAGCAGTTCTTC. This sequence encodes CASSQRLAGGWDNEQFF.

V gene TRBV5-1 combines with J gene TRBJ1-2; 7 bases fit TRBD1. Germline values: CDR1 SGHRS, CDR2 YFSETQ. The CDR3 extends over 15 amino acids. The J segment lost 0 bases and the V segment lost 0 bases, leaving 2 bases of the junction unmatched. The CDR3 coding sequence is TGCGCCAGCAGCTTGGCCGGGACAGCTAACTATGGCTACACCTTC. Translation: CASSLAGTANYGYTF.

In its sample, this clone was seen a few times. This sequence joins TRBV23-1 and TRBJ2-7; D unresolved. TRBV23-1 is assigned to the ORF class and has an uncertain function. The CDR3 loop spans 15 amino acids. The ends were cut back, 8 bases at V and 1 base at J, with 18 bases in the middle. For the CDR3, the DNA is TGCGCCAGCCTGAGGTCTGAGACCGATTCCTACGAGCAGTACTTC. Protein sequence: CASLRSETDSYEQYF.

Many counts were recorded for this clone. J is TRBJ1-3 and V is TRBV5-1; D perhaps matches TRBD1 (6 bases). V gave up 4 bases and J gave up 4 bases, with 12 bases separating them. The CDR3 has 14 residues. Germline V gene sequence: CDR1 SGHRS, CDR2 YFSETQ. Here the CDR3 reads CASSPTGFGNTIYF. The CDR3 DNA sequence: TGCGCCAGCAGCCCCACAGGGTTCGGAAACACCATATATTTT.